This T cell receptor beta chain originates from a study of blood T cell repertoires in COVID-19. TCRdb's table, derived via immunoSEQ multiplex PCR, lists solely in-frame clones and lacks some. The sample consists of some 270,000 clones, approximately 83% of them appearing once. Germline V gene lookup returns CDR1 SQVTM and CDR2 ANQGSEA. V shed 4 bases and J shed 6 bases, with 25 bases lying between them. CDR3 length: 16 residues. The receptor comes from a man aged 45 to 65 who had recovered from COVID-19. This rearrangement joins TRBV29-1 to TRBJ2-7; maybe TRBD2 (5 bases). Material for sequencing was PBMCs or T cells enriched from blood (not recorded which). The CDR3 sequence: CSVVRTRGISAGEQYF. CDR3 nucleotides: TGCAGCGTTGTTAGAACTAGAGGGATATCCGCGGGCGAGCAGTACTTC.